This TCR beta chain was profiled in a study of T-cell reconstitution after alpha-beta-depleted transplantation in children. Unique molecular identifiers were incorporated when the TCRbeta library was constructed. TCRdb re-analysed the PCR reads in MiXCR, keeping a single row per CDR3 protein. The sample has over 550,000 distinct CDR3 sequences, about 10% seen once. This clonotype was seen a handful of times. The germline CDR1 and CDR2 sequences are SGHVS and FNYEAQ. This CDR3 is 12 amino acids long. V was cut by 1 base and J by 13 bases, with 14 bases left in between. The origin of this receptor is a human donor who donated a stem cell graft to a child with acute myeloid leukemia. The chain employs TRBV7-6 and TRBJ2-7, with D perhaps matching TRBD1 or TRBD2 (5 bases each). The sequencing used PBMCs from the stem cell graft donor, collected from the stem cell graft. DNA of the CDR3: TGTGCCAGCAGCTTAGGTGGGGGAACCCTCTACTTC. The encoded protein is CASSLGGGTLYF.